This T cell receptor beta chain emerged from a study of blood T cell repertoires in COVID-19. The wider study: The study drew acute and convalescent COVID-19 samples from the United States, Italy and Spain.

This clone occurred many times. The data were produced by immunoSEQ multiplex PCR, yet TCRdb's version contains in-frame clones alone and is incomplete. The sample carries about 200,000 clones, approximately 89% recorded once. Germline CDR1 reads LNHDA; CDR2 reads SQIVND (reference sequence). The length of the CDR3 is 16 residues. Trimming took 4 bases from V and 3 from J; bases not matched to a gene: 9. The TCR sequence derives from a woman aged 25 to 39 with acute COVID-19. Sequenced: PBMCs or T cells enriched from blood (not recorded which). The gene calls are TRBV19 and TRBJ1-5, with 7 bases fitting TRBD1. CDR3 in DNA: TGTGCCAGTAGTACCCATAGGGGGCTACTCAATCAGCCCCAGCATTTT. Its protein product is CASSTHRGLLNQPQHF.